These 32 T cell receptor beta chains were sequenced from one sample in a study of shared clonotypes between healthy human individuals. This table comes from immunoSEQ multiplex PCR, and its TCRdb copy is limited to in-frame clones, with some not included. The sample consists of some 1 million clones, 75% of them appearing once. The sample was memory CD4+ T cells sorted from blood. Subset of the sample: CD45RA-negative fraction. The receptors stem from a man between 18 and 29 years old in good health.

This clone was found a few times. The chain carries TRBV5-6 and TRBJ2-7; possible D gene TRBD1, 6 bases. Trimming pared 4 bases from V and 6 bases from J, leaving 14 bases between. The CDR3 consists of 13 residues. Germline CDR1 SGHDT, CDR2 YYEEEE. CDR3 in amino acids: CASSQPTGFEQYF. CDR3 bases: TGTGCCAGCAGCCAACCAACAGGGTTCGAGCAGTACTTC.

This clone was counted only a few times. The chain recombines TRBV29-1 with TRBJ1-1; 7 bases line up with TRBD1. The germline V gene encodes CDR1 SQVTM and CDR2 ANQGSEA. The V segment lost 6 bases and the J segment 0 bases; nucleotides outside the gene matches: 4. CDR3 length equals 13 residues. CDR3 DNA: TGCAGCGTCGCCGGGACAGTGAACACTGAAGCTTTCTTT. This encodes CSVAGTVNTEAFF.

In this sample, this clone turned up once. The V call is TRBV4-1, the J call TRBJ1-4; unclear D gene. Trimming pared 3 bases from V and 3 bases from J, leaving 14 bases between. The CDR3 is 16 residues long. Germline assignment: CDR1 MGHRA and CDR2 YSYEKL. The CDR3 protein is CASSQSGVGANEKLFF. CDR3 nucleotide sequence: TGCGCCAGCAGCCAGAGCGGGGTCGGGGCTAATGAAAAACTGTTTTTT.

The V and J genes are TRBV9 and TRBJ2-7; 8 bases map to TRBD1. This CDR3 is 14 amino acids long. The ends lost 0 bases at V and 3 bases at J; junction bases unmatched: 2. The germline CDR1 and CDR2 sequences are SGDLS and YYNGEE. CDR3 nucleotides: TGTGCCAGCAGCGTAGCAACAGGGGGCTACGAGCAGTACTTC. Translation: CASSVATGGYEQYF.

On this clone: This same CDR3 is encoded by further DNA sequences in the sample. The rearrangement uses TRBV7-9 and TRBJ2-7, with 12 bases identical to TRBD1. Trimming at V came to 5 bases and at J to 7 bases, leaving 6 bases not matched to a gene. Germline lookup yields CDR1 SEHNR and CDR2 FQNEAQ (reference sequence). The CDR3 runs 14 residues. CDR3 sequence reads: CASSPGQGAYEQYF. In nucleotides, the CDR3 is TGTGCCAGCAGCCCGGGACAGGGGGCGTATGAGCAGTACTTC.

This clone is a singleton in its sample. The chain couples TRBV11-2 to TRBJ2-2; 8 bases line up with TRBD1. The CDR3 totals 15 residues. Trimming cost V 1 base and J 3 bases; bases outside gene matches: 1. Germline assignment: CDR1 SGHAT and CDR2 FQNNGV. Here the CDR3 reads CASSLGTGYTGELFF. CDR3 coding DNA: TGTGCCAGCAGCTTAGGGACAGGGTACACCGGGGAGCTGTTTTTT.

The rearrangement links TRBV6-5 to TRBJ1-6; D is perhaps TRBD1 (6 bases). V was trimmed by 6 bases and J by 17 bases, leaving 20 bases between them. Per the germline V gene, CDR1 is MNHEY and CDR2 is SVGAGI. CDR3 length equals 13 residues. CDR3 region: CASSNPWTGGFHF. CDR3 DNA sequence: TGTGCCAGCAGCAACCCGTGGACCGGGGGCTTCCACTTT.

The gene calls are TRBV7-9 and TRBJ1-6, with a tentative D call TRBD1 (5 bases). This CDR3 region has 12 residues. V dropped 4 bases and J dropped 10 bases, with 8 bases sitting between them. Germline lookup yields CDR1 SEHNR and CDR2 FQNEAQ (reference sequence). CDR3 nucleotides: TGTGCCAGCAGCTCCGAGGGGTCACCCCTCCACTTT. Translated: CASSSEGSPLHF.

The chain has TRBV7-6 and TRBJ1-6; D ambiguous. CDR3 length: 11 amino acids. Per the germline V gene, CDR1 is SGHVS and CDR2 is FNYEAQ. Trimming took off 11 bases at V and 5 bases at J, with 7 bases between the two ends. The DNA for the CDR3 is TGTGCCGCTCCTAATAATTCACCCCTCCACTTT. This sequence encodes CAAPNNSPLHF.

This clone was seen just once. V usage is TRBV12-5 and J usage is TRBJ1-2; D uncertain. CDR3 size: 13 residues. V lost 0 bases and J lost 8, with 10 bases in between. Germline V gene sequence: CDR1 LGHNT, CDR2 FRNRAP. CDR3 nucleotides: TGTGCTAGTGGTTTGGTCCCCCCGGGCGGCTACACCTTC. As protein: CASGLVPPGGYTF. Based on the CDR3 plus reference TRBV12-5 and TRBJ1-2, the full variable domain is DARVTQTPRHKVTEMGQEVTMRCQPILGHNTVFWYRQTMMQGLELLAYFRNRAPLDDSGMPKDRFSAEMPDATLATLKIQPSEPRDSAVYFCASGLVPPGGYTFGSGTRLTVV.

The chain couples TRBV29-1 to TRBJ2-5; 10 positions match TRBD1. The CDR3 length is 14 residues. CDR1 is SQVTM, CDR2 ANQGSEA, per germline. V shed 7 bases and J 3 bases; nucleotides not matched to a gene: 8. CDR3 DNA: TGCAGCGCGCGAGGGACAGGGGAAAAAGAGACCCAGTACTTC. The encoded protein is CSARGTGEKETQYF.

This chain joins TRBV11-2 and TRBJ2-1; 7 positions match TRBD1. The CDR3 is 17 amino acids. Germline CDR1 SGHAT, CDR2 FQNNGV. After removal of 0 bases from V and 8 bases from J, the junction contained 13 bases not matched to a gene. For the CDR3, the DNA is TGTGCCAGCAGCTTAGAACTCTTGATGACAGGGTTGGATGAGCAGTTCTTC. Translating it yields CASSLELLMTGLDEQFF.

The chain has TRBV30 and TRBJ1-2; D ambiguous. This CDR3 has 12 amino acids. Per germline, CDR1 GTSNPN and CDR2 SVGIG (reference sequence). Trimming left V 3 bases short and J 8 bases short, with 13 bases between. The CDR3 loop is CAWSEGKSGYTF. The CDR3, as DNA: TGTGCCTGGAGCGAAGGAAAGTCGGGCTACACCTTC.

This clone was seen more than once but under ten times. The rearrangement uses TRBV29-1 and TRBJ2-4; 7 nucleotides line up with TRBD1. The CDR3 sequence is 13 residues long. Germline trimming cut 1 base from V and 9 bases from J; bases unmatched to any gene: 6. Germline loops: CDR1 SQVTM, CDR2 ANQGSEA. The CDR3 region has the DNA TGCAGCGTTGAAGGGCAGGGGGACGGCATTCAGTACTTC. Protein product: CSVEGQGDGIQYF.

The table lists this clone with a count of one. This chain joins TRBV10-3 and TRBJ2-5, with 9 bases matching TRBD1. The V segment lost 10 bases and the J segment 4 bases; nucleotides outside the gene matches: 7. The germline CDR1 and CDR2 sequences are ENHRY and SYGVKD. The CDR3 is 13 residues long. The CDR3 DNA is TGTGCCACCGGACAGGGGCCAGGAGAGACCCAGTACTTC. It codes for CATGQGPGETQYF.

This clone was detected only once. DNA for the CDR3: TGTGCCACCAGGCTTCGAGCGGGATTGTGCGAGCAGTACTTC. Translating gives CATRLRAGLCEQYF. The chain is built from TRBV15 and TRBJ2-7; 7 bases align to TRBD2. J lost 6 bases, V lost 6 bases, and 11 bases had no gene match. CDR3 size: 14 residues. The germline CDR1 and CDR2 sequences are LNHNV and YYDKDF (reference sequence).

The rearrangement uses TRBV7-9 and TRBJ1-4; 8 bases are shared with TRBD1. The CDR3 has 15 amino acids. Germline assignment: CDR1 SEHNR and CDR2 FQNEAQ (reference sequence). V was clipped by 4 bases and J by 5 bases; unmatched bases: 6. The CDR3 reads CASSSTGVRNEKLFF. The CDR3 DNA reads TGTGCCAGCAGCTCGACAGGGGTGAGGAATGAAAAACTGTTTTTT.

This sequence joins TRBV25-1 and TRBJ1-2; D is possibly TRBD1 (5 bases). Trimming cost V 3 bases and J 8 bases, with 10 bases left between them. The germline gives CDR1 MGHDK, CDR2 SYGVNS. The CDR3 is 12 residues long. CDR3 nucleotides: TGTGCCAGCAGTGAGGGCAGGGCAGGCTACACCTTC. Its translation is CASSEGRAGYTF.

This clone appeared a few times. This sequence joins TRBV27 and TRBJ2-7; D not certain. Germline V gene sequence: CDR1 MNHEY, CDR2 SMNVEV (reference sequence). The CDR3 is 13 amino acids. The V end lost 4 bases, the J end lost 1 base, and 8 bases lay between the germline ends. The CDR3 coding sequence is TGTGCCAGCAGTTCAACAGCGTCCTACGAGCAGTACTTC. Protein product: CASSSTASYEQYF.

The chain's CDR3 is CASGRGSSGNQPQHF. Written as DNA, the CDR3 is TGTGCCAGCGGCAGGGGCAGTAGCGGCAATCAGCCCCAGCATTTT. The rearrangement links TRBV6-1 to TRBJ1-5; perhaps TRBD1 as D (6 bases). The ends were cut back, 8 bases at V and 2 bases at J, with 16 bases in the middle. Germline V gives CDR1 MNHNS, CDR2 SASEGT. CDR3 length: 15 residues.

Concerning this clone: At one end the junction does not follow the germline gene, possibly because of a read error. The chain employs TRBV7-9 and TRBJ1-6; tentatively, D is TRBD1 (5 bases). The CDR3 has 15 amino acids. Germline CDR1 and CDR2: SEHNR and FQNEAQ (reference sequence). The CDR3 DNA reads TGTGCCAGCACCTTAGCAAGGGGTTACAATTCACCCCTCCACTTT. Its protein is CASTLARGYNSPLHF.

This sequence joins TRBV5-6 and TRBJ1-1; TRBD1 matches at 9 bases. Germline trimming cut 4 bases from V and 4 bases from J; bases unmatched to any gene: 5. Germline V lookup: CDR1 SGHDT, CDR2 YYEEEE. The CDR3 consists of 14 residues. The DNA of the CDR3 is TGTGCCAGCAGCCTGGGGACAGGGACCACTGAAGCTTTCTTT. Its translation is CASSLGTGTTEAFF.

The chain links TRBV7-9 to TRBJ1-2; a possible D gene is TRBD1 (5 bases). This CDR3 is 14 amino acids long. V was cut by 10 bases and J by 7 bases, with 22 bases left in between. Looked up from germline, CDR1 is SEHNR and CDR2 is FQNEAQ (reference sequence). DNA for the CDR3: TGTGCCACGAAGCGGACGACAGAGGGTAGTGGCTACACCTTC. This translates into CATKRTTEGSGYTF.

In DNA form, the CDR3 reads TGTGCCAGCAGTGGGGACAGGCCCAATGAGCAGTTCTTC. Its protein is CASSGDRPNEQFF. The V and J genes are TRBV2 and TRBJ2-1; 8 bases align to TRBD1. The CDR3 loop spans 13 amino acids. The V gene end was trimmed by 4 bases and the J gene end by 6 bases; junction bases not matched to a gene: 2. Germline values: CDR1 SNHLY, CDR2 FYNNEI.

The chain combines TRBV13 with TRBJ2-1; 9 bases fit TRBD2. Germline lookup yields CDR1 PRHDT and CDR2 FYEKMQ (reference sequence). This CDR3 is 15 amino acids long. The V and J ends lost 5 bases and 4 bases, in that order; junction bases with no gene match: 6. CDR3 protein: CASSLGLAHYNEQFF. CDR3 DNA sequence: TGTGCCAGCAGCCTGGGACTAGCTCATTACAATGAGCAGTTCTTC.

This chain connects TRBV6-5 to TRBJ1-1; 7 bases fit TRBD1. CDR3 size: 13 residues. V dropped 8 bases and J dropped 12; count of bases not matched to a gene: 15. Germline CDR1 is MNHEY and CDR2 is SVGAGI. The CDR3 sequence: CASRDPGQLVSFF. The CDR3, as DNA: TGTGCCAGCCGAGATCCGGGACAGCTTGTGTCTTTCTTT.

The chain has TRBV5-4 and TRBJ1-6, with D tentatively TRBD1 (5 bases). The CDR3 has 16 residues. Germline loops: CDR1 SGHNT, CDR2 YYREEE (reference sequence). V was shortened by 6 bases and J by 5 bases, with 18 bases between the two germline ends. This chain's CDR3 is CASTDPSGGDNSPLHF. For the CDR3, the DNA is TGTGCCAGCACCGACCCCTCTGGGGGAGATAATTCACCCCTCCACTTT.

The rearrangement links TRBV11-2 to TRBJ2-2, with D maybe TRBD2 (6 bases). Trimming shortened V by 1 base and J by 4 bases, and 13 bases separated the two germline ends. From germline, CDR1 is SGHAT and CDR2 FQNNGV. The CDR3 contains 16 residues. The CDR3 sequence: CASSLGGIAGTGELFF. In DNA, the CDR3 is TGTGCCAGCAGCTTAGGCGGGATCGCTGGCACCGGGGAGCTGTTTTTT.

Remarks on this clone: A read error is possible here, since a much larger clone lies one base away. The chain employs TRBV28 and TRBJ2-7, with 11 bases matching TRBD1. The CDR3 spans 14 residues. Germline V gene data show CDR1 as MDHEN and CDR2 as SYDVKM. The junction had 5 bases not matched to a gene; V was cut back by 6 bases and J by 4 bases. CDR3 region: CASSSGTGGYEQYF. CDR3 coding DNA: TGTGCCAGCAGCTCCGGGACAGGGGGATACGAGCAGTACTTC.

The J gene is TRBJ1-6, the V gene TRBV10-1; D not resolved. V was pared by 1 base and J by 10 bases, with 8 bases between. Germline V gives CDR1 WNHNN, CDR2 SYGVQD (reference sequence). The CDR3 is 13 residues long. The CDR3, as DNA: TGCGCCAGCAGTGAGTTCCCCCGATCACCCCTCCACTTT. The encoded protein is CASSEFPRSPLHF.

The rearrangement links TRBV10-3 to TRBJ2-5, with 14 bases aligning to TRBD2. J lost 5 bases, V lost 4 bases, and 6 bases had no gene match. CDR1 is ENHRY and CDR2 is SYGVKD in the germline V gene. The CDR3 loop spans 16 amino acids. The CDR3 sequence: CAISATSGGARETQYF. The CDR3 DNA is TGTGCCATCAGTGCGACTAGCGGGGGGGCCAGGGAGACCCAGTACTTC.

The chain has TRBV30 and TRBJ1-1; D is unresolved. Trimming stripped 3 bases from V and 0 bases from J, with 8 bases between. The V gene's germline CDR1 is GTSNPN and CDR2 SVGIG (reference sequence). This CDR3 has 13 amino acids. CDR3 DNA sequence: TGTGCCTGGAGAGCCGGAGTGAACACTGAAGCTTTCTTT. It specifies CAWRAGVNTEAFF.